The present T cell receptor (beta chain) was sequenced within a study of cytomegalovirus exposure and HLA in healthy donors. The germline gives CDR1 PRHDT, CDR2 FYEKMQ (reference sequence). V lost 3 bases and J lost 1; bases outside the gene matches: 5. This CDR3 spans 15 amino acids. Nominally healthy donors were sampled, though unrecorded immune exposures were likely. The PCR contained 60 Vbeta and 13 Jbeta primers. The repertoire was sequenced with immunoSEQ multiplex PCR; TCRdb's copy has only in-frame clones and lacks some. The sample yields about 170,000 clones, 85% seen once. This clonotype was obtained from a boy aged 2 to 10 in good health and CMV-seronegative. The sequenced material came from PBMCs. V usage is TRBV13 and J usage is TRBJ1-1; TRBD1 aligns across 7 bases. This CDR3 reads CASSFTGDPNTEAFF. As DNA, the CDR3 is TGTGCCAGCAGCTTCACAGGGGACCCGAACACTGAAGCTTTCTTT.